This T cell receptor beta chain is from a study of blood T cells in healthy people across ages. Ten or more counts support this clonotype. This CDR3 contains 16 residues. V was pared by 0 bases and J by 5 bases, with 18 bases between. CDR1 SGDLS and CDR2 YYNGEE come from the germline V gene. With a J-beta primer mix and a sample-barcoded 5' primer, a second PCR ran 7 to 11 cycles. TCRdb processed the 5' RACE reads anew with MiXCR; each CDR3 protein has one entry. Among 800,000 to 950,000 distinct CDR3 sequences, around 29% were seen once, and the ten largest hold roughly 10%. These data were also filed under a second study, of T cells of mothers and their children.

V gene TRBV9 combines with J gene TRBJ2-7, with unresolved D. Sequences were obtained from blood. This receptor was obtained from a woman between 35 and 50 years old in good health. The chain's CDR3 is CASSVVGSVLRDEQYF. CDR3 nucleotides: TGTGCCAGCAGCGTAGTAGGCTCGGTCTTAAGGGACGAGCAGTACTTC. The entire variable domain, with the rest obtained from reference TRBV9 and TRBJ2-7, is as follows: DSGVTQTPKHLITATGQRVTLRCSPRSGDLSVYWYQQSLDQGLQFLIQYYNGEERAKGNILERFSAQQFPDLHSELNLSSLELGDSALYFCASSVVGSVLRDEQYFGPGTRLTVT.